Included here is one T cell receptor (beta chain) sequence, with context. The antigen remains unidentified. The sample originates from a study of shared clonotypes between healthy human individuals. Only in-frame clones appear in the TCRdb table, and some are missing; sequencing was by immunoSEQ multiplex PCR. The sample lists about 2.4 million clones; roughly 93% were seen once. Findings of the study overall: Shared across a few donors were roughly 4.8% of the naive CD4 clonotypes.

Trimming shortened V by 3 bases and J by 3 bases, and 9 bases separated the two germline ends. The CDR3 sequence is 13 residues long. Germline CDR1 SGDLS, CDR2 YYNGEE. Input material: naive CD4+ T cells from PBMCs. Described subset: CD45RA+ positively selected. The clonotype was recovered from a man between 18 and 35 years old in good health. Some clones in this sample may be carry-over from other donors' samples. V gene TRBV9 combines with J gene TRBJ1-2, with D possibly being TRBD1 (6 bases). In DNA form, the CDR3 reads TGTGCCAGCAGCGCGGGACACCACTATGGCTACACCTTC. As protein: CASSAGHHYGYTF.